Below are 13 T cell receptor beta chains sequenced from a single sample in a study of T cell responses to AZD1222 COVID-19 vaccine. Generated by immunoSEQ multiplex PCR, the TCRdb table keeps only in-frame clones and is missing some. The sample holds about 150,000 clones, approximately 90% seen once. Specimen: peripheral blood, collected on day 0 of AZD1222 vaccination. The source of these receptors is an adult in good health.

The chain carries TRBV7-9 and TRBJ1-1, with 7 nucleotides matching TRBD1. Germline V lookup: CDR1 SEHNR, CDR2 FQNEAQ (reference sequence). The CDR3 contains 17 residues. V lost 5 bases, J lost 2 bases, and 14 bases stayed unmatched. The CDR3 here is CASSPIRGQSRNTEAFF. CDR3 coding DNA: TGTGCCAGCAGCCCGATTCGGGGACAGAGCAGAAACACTGAAGCTTTCTTT.

The V gene is TRBV28, the J gene TRBJ2-2; unclear D gene. V was cut by 8 bases and J by 0 bases, with 13 bases left in between. Germline V CDR1 and CDR2: MDHEN, SYDVKM. The CDR3 has 15 residues. The CDR3 DNA is TGTGCCAGCGGCTTGGGCAGCACGAACACCGGGGAGCTGTTTTTT. Translation: CASGLGSTNTGELFF.

The chain is built from TRBV18 and TRBJ1-1; the D gene is possibly TRBD1 (5 bases). Looked up from germline, CDR1 is KGHSH and CDR2 is LQKENI. V was shortened by 6 bases and J by 0 bases, with 11 bases between the two germline ends. This CDR3 is built from 14 residues. Here the CDR3 reads CASSAGTVNTEAFF. The CDR3 DNA follows: TGTGCCAGCTCGGCCGGGACCGTGAACACTGAAGCTTTCTTT.

To note about this clone: Germline and junction disagree at one end, which may indicate a read error. V is TRBV7-7 and J is TRBJ2-2, with 10 positions matching TRBD1. The CDR3 consists of 16 residues. The germline V gene encodes CDR1 SSHAT and CDR2 FNYEAQ (reference sequence). For the CDR3, the DNA is TGTGCTAGCAGGGGAACCGGGACAGGGGCCACCGGGGAGCTGTTTTTT. It yields the protein CASRGTGTGATGELFF.

V usage is TRBV27 and J usage is TRBJ2-7; the match to TRBD2 covers 7 bases. The CDR3 is 15 amino acids. V gave up 2 bases and J gave up 2 bases; unmatched junction bases: 6. Germline CDR1 is MNHEY and CDR2 is SMNVEV (reference sequence). The CDR3 coding sequence is TGTGCCAGCAGTTTAGTGGCTAGCGGTACCTACGAGCAGTACTTC. This gives the protein CASSLVASGTYEQYF.

This chain links TRBV19 with TRBJ2-2, with TRBD2 identical over 12 bases. CDR3 length: 20 amino acids. The germline V gene encodes CDR1 LNHDA and CDR2 SQIVND (reference sequence). V was pared by 4 bases and J by 0 bases, with 12 bases of the junction left unmatched. As DNA, the CDR3 is TGTGCCAGTAGTAGGGGACTAGCGGGCCTAATAAACGCGAACACCGGGGAGCTGTTTTTT. It specifies CASSRGLAGLINANTGELFF.

This clone appeared a single time. The V and J genes are TRBV7-8 and TRBJ2-5, with 10 bases matching TRBD1. Germline CDR1 SGHVS, CDR2 FQNEAQ. The CDR3 has 15 residues. Trimming cost V 5 bases and J 4 bases; bases outside gene matches: 7. The CDR3 DNA sequence: TGTGCCAGCAGCCCTAGACAGGGGGCAGGAGAGACCCAGTACTTC. It translates to CASSPRQGAGETQYF.

The chain is built from TRBV27 and TRBJ2-5, with D possibly matching TRBD2 (6 bases). The CDR3 totals 13 residues. The V end lost 6 bases, the J end lost 6 bases, and 14 bases lay between the germline ends. Per the germline V gene, CDR1 is MNHEY and CDR2 is SMNVEV (reference sequence). The CDR3 loop is CASRTREWKTQYF. CDR3 nucleotide sequence: TGTGCCAGCAGGACTAGAGAATGGAAGACCCAGTACTTC.

The rearrangement joins TRBV6-5 to TRBJ1-2; D is possibly TRBD1 (5 bases). CDR1 is MNHEY, CDR2 SVGAGI, per germline. CDR3 size: 14 residues. The V and J ends lost 8 bases and 9 bases respectively, with 22 bases between them. The CDR3: CASGNRGSEGRYTF. DNA for the CDR3: TGTGCCAGCGGGAACCGGGGGTCGGAGGGTCGCTACACCTTC.

This sequence joins TRBV21-1 and TRBJ2-2. TRBV21-1 constitutes a pseudogene. The CDR3 is 14 residues long. The CDR3: CAIPGETNTGELFF. The CDR3 DNA reads TGTGCCATTCCTGGGGAAACGAACACCGGGGAGCTGTTTTTT.

This clone has more than one count but fewer than ten. The V gene is TRBV12-3 or TRBV12-4, the J gene TRBJ1-2, with D unclear. This CDR3 has 13 residues. V lost 6 bases, J lost 7 bases, and 15 bases lay in between. For the CDR3, the DNA is TGTGCCAGCAGATCCTTACAAAGCTCTGGCTACACCTTC. It encodes CASRSLQSSGYTF.

The chain combines TRBV25-1 with TRBJ2-2; TRBD1 aligns across 9 bases. Germline CDR1 reads MGHDK; CDR2 reads SYGVNS. The trim removed 3 bases at V and 1 base at J, leaving 9 bases unmatched. The CDR3 totals 18 residues. The CDR3 protein is CASSELGLGQGNTGELFF. In DNA, the CDR3 is TGTGCCAGCAGTGAGCTGGGACTGGGACAGGGGAACACCGGGGAGCTGTTTTTT. The full variable domain, its missing parts supplied by reference TRBV25-1 and TRBJ2-2, is EADIYQTPRYLVIGTGKKITLECSQTMGHDKMYWYQQDPGMELHLIHYSYGVNSTEKGDLSSESTVSRIRTEHFPLTLESARPSHTSQYLCASSELGLGQGNTGELFFGEGSRLTVL.

The CDR3 nucleotides read TGTGCCAGCAGCCAAGACTGGGCTAGCGGCGTTACGGATACGCAGTATTTT. Protein product: CASSQDWASGVTDTQYF. The chain has TRBV4-2 and TRBJ2-3; 7 nucleotides align to TRBD2. The CDR3 has 17 residues. Germline values: CDR1 LGHNA, CDR2 YNFKEQ. With 0 bases clipped from V and 6 bases from J, the junction kept 12 bases outside the gene matches.